The clone carrying this T cell receptor beta chain has just a few counts. Its antigen is as yet unknown. The data were obtained in a study of CD8 T cells in ankylosing spondylitis. Study results and caveats: In ankylosing spondylitis blood, a motif of roughly eight highly homologous TCR beta variants appeared characteristic.

The V and J ends lost 3 bases and 6 bases respectively, with 8 bases between them. CDR1 and CDR2 from the germline V gene are DFQATT and SNEGSKA (reference sequence). This CDR3 contains 11 residues. Via MiXCR, TCRdb re-called the 5' RACE reads, giving one row per CDR3 protein. The table includes hundreds of thousands of distinct CDR3 sequences, about 12% detected once. Sequencing used blood, either unsorted or a sorted T cell fraction (not recorded which). The clonotype was recovered from a male donor with ankylosing spondylitis. The J gene is TRBJ1-2, the V gene TRBV20-1; tentative D call: TRBD1 (5 bases). The CDR3: CSARTANGYTF. The CDR3 coding sequence is TGCAGTGCTAGGACAGCAAATGGCTACACCTTC.